This is a list of T cell receptor beta chains from one sample in a study of shared clonotypes between healthy human individuals. Sequencing used immunoSEQ multiplex PCR; TCRdb keeps in-frame clones, though not all of them. This sample has around 1.9 million clones, with 85% to 95% found just once. Sequencing was performed on naive CD8+ T cells from PBMCs. These receptors were collected from a man between 18 and 35 years old in good health. Some clones in this sample may be carry-over from other donors' samples. Each CDR3 is given with its conserved first and last residue. D genes are given only for firm matches. Clone size is not always given. Where it is, it says once, few, many or a class for expanded clones.

clone size: NA
J gene: TRBJ1-1
V gene: TRBV4-2
D gene: NA
CDR3 DNA: TGTGCCAGCAGCCAGGGGGAAAACACTGAAGCTTTCTTT
CDR3 protein: CASSQGENTEAFF

clone size: once
J gene: TRBJ1-1
V gene: TRBV5-6
D gene: NA
CDR3 DNA: TGTGCCAGCAGCTTGGGTCCGGAGAACACTGAAGCTTTCTTT
CDR3 protein: CASSLGPENTEAFF

clone size: NA
J gene: TRBJ2-7
V gene: TRBV7-9
D gene: TRBD1
CDR3 DNA: TGTGCCAGCAGCCTAGGGACAGTGGGCTACGACGAGCAGTACTTC
CDR3 protein: CASSLGTVGYDEQYF

clone size: NA
J gene: TRBJ2-1
V gene: TRBV15
D gene: TRBD1
CDR3 DNA: TGTGCCACCAGCAGGGGACAGGAATTTAACAATGAGCAGTTCTTC
CDR3 protein: CATSRGQEFNNEQFF

clone size: NA
J gene: TRBJ2-7
V gene: TRBV6-1
D gene: NA
CDR3 DNA: TGTGCCAGCAGTGAAGCTGCGGGACGGAGCTCCTACGAGCAGTACTTC
CDR3 protein: CASSEAAGRSSYEQYF

clone size: NA
J gene: TRBJ1-1
V gene: TRBV7-9
D gene: NA
CDR3 DNA: TGTGCCAGCAGCCCTGGGGGCAGGGTGCCTGAAGCTTTCTTT
CDR3 protein: CASSPGGRVPEAFF

clone size: NA
J gene: TRBJ2-3
V gene: TRBV7-2
D gene: TRBD2
CDR3 DNA: TGTGCCAGCAGCCCCTGGACTAGCGCATACACAGATACGCAGTATTTT
CDR3 protein: CASSPWTSAYTDTQYF

clone size: NA
J gene: TRBJ1-2
V gene: TRBV5-6
D gene: NA
CDR3 DNA: TGTGCCAGCAGCTTGGATCAGGGCGTGGTTGGTGGCTACACCTTC
CDR3 protein: CASSLDQGVVGGYTF

clone size: NA
J gene: TRBJ2-7
V gene: TRBV5-1
D gene: NA
CDR3 DNA: TGCGCCAGCAGTTCTGTCCCTGGCCTAGGCGATAACGAGCAGTACTTC
CDR3 protein: CASSSVPGLGDNEQYF

clone size: NA
J gene: TRBJ1-5
V gene: TRBV28
D gene: TRBD1
CDR3 DNA: TGTGCCAGCAGTCCCTACAGGGGGAAAACTCAGCCCCAGCATTTT
CDR3 protein: CASSPYRGKTQPQHF

clone size: NA
J gene: TRBJ2-1
V gene: TRBV29-1
D gene: TRBD2
CDR3 DNA: TGCAGCGCAGTAGCGGGACCTACCTACAATGAGCAGTTCTTC
CDR3 protein: CSAVAGPTYNEQFF

clone size: NA
J gene: TRBJ1-5
V gene: TRBV7-9
D gene: NA
CDR3 DNA: TGTGCCAGCAGCTTAGTGGGCATCGATCAGCCCCAGCATTTT
CDR3 protein: CASSLVGIDQPQHF

clone size: NA
J gene: TRBJ1-2
V gene: TRBV27
D gene: NA
CDR3 DNA: TGTGCCAGCAGTCCTCGAGGGGTCGGGCGGGGCTACACCTTC
CDR3 protein: CASSPRGVGRGYTF

clone size: NA
J gene: TRBJ2-7
V gene: TRBV28
D gene: TRBD2
CDR3 DNA: TGTGCCAGCAGGGCATCGGGACTAGCGGGAGTGGGAGTTGAAGAGCAGTACTTC
CDR3 protein: CASRASGLAGVGVEEQYF

clone size: NA
J gene: TRBJ2-2
V gene: TRBV5-1
D gene: TRBD2
CDR3 DNA: TGCGCCAGCAGCTCACAGCGGGAGAAAGGGTCGGGGGAGCTGTTTTTT
CDR3 protein: CASSSQREKGSGELFF

clone size: NA
J gene: TRBJ2-3
V gene: TRBV7-9
D gene: NA
CDR3 DNA: TGTGCCAGCAGCTTAGGTGCCGTGCGCAGAGACACAGATACGCAGTATTTT
CDR3 protein: CASSLGAVRRDTDTQYF

clone size: NA
J gene: TRBJ2-3
V gene: TRBV14
D gene: NA
CDR3 DNA: TGTGCCAGCAGCCAAGATAGCACAGATACGCAGTATTTT
CDR3 protein: CASSQDSTDTQYF

clone size: NA
J gene: TRBJ2-1
V gene: TRBV7-2
D gene: NA
CDR3 DNA: TGTGCCAGCAGCTTTAGTGACTTATACAATGAGCAGTTCTTC
CDR3 protein: CASSFSDLYNEQFF

clone size: NA
J gene: TRBJ2-5
V gene: TRBV7-8
D gene: NA
CDR3 DNA: TGTGCCAGCAGCTTAGTTGGGCAGGCTGAGACCCAGTACTTC
CDR3 protein: CASSLVGQAETQYF

clone size: few
J gene: TRBJ1-1
V gene: TRBV6-5
D gene: NA
CDR3 DNA: TGTGCCAGCAGTTATTCGAACACTGAAGCTTTCTTT
CDR3 protein: CASSYSNTEAFF

clone size: NA
J gene: TRBJ2-7
V gene: TRBV7-9
D gene: NA
CDR3 DNA: TGTGCCAGCAGCTTGGGCCGCGGGCGCGGAGTCTACGAGCAGTACTTC
CDR3 protein: CASSLGRGRGVYEQYF

clone size: NA
J gene: TRBJ1-4
V gene: TRBV7-8
D gene: NA
CDR3 DNA: TGTGCCAGCAGCTTAGAGCGGTCGGGGCCCCGCCGCACTAATGAAAAACTGTTTTTT
CDR3 protein: CASSLERSGPRRTNEKLFF

clone size: NA
J gene: TRBJ2-3
V gene: TRBV9
D gene: NA
CDR3 DNA: TGTGCCAGCAGCGTAGGAGGAGGGCCCGGAGATACGCAGTATTTT
CDR3 protein: CASSVGGGPGDTQYF

clone size: once
J gene: TRBJ2-7
V gene: TRBV27
D gene: NA
CDR3 DNA: TGTGCCAGCAGTCCGATCCTCCCTTCGAGCGAGCAGTACTTC
CDR3 protein: CASSPILPSSEQYF

clone size: NA
J gene: TRBJ2-7
V gene: TRBV19
D gene: NA
CDR3 DNA: TGTGCCAGTACAGATCCAAGCTCCTACGAGCAGTACTTC
CDR3 protein: CASTDPSSYEQYF

clone size: NA
J gene: TRBJ1-4
V gene: TRBV15
D gene: NA
CDR3 DNA: TGTGCCACCAGCAGAGAAGGCGGGGCGGACAATGAAAAACTGTTTTTT
CDR3 protein: CATSREGGADNEKLFF

clone size: NA
J gene: TRBJ1-2
V gene: TRBV6-1
D gene: NA
CDR3 DNA: TGTGCCAGCAGTGAGACAATCTATGGCTACACCTTC
CDR3 protein: CASSETIYGYTF

clone size: NA
J gene: TRBJ2-1
V gene: TRBV13
D gene: NA
CDR3 DNA: TGTGCCAGCAGCTTAGGGCAGGGTGCTTCTAATGAGCAGTTCTTC
CDR3 protein: CASSLGQGASNEQFF

clone size: NA
J gene: TRBJ2-7
V gene: TRBV2
D gene: NA
CDR3 DNA: TGTGCCAGCAGTGAAGCGGGCCGCTACGAGCAGTACTTC
CDR3 protein: CASSEAGRYEQYF

clone size: NA
J gene: TRBJ1-5
V gene: TRBV28
D gene: NA
CDR3 DNA: TGTGCCAGCATCAGCGGACTTGTCAGCAATCAGCCCCAGCATTTT
CDR3 protein: CASISGLVSNQPQHF

clone size: NA
J gene: TRBJ2-7
V gene: TRBV28
D gene: NA
CDR3 DNA: TGTGCCAGCAGTCCCCCGGGACCCGCGGGGATCTACGAGCAGTACTTC
CDR3 protein: CASSPPGPAGIYEQYF